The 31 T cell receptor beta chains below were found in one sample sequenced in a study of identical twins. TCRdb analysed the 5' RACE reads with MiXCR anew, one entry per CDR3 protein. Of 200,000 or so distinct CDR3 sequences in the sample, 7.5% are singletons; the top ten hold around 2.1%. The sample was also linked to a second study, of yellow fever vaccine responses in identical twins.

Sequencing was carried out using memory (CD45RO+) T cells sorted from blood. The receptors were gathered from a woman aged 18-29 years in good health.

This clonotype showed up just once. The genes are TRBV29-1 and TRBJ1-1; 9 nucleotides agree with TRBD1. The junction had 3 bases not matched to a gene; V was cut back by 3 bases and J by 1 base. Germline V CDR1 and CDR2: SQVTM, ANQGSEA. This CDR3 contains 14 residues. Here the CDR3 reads CSVDVGQGNTEAFF. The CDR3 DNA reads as TGCAGCGTTGACGTGGGACAGGGGAACACTGAAGCTTTCTTT.

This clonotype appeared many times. This CDR3 is CASRRQGDGQPQHF. In nucleotides, the CDR3 is TGTGCCAGCAGGCGACAGGGGGACGGGCAGCCCCAGCATTTT. This chain links TRBV12-3 or TRBV12-4 with TRBJ1-5, with 9 nucleotides matching TRBD1. After removal of 6 bases from V and 7 bases from J, the junction contained 7 bases not matched to a gene. The CDR3 runs to 14 residues.

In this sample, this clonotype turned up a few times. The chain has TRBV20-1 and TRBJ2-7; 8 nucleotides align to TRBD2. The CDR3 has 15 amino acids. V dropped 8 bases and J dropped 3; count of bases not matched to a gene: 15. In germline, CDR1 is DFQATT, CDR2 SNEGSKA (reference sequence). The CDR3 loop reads CSPKQGAGVYYEQYF. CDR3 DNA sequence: TGCAGTCCTAAGCAGGGAGCGGGAGTGTACTACGAGCAGTACTTC.

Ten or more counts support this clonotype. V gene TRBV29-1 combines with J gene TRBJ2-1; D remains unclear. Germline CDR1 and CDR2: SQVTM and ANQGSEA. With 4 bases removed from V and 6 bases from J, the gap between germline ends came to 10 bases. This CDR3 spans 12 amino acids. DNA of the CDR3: TGCAGCGTTGGGCTAGTCGCCAATGAGCAGTTCTTC. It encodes CSVGLVANEQFF.

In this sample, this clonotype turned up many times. The CDR3 protein is CASSFPGKSNQPQHF. In DNA form, the CDR3 reads TGTGCCAGCAGTTTCCCCGGAAAGAGCAATCAGCCCCAGCATTTT. The genes are TRBV28 and TRBJ1-5; D gene unclear. V was cut by 3 bases and J by 1 base, with 10 bases left in between. The CDR3 is 15 residues long. CDR1 MDHEN and CDR2 SYDVKM come from the germline V gene. Drawing the rest from reference TRBV28 and TRBJ1-5, the complete variable domain is DVKVTQSSRYLVKRTGEKVFLECVQDMDHENMFWYRQDPGLGLRLIYFSYDVKMKEKGDIPEGYSVSREKKERFSLILESASTNQTSMYLCASSFPGKSNQPQHFGDGTRLSIL.

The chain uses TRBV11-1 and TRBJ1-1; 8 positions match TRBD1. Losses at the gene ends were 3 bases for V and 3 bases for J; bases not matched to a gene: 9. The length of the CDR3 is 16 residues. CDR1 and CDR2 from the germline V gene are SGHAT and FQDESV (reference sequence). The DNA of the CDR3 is TGTGCCAGCAGCTTCGGGCAGGGGGCAGGGTACACTGAAGCTTTCTTT. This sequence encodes CASSFGQGAGYTEAFF.

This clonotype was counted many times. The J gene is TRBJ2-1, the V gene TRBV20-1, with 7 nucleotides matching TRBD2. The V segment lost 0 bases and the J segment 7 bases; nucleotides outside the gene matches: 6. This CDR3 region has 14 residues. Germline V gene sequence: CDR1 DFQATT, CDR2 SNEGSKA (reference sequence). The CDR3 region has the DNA TGCAGTGCTAGAGAAGCGGGACGGGGAAATGAGCAGTTCTTC. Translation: CSAREAGRGNEQFF.

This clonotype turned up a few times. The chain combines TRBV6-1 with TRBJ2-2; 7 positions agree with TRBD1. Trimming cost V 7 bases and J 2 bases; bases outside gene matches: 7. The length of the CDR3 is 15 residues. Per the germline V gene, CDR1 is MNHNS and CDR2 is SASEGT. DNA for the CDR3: TGTGCCAGCAATGACCAGGGGGTAAACACCGGGGAGCTGTTTTTT. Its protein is CASNDQGVNTGELFF.

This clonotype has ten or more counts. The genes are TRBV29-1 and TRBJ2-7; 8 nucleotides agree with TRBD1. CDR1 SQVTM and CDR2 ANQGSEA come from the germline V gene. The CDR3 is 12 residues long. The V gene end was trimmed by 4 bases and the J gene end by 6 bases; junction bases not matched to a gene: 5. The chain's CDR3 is CSVGQGLGEQYF. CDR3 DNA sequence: TGCAGCGTTGGACAGGGGCTGGGCGAGCAGTACTTC.

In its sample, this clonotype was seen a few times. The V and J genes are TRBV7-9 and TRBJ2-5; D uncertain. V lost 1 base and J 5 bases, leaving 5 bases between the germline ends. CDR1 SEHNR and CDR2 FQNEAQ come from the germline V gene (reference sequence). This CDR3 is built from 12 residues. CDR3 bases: TGTGCCAGCAGCTTAGATACCGAGACCCAGTACTTC. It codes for CASSLDTETQYF.

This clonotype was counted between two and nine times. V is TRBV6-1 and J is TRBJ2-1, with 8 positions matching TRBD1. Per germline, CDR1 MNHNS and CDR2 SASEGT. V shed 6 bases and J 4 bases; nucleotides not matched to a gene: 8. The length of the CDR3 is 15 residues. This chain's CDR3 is CASRGTGSFYNEQFF. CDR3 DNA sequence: TGTGCCAGCAGGGGGACAGGATCTTTTTACAATGAGCAGTTCTTC.

The CDR3 nucleotides read TGTACCTGCAGTGCTACCGGGACTAGCGGTTTTCCTAGCACAGATACGCAGTATTTT. Its translation: CTCSATGTSGFPSTDTQYF. This chain uses TRBV2 with TRBJ2-3; TRBD2 agrees at 11 bases. The CDR3 is made up of 19 amino acids. Germline V gives CDR1 SNHLY, CDR2 FYNNEI.

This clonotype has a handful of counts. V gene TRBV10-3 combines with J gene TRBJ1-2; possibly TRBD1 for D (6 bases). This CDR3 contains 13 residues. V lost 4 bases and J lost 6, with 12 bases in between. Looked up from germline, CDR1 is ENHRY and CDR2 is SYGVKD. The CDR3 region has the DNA TGTGCCATCAGTGTGGGGGCGGAGGATGGCTACACCTTC. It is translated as CAISVGAEDGYTF.

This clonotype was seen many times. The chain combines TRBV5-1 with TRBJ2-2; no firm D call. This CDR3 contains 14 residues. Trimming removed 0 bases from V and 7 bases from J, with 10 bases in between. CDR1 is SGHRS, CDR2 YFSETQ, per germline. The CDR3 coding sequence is TGCGCCAGCAGCTTGGACGGGTTTAACGGGGAGCTGTTTTTT. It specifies CASSLDGFNGELFF.

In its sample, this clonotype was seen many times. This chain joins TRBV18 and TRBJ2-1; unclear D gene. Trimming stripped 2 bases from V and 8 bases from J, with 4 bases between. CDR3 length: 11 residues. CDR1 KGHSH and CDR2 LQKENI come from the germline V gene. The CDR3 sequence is CASSPDHEQFF. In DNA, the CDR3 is TGTGCCAGCTCACCAGATCATGAGCAGTTCTTC.

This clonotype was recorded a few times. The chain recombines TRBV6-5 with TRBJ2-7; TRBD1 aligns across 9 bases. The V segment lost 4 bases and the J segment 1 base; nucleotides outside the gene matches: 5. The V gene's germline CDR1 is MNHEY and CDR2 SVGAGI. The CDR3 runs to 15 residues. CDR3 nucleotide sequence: TGTGCCAGCAGTTCGTACGACAGGGGGTCCTACGAGCAGTACTTC. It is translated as CASSSYDRGSYEQYF.

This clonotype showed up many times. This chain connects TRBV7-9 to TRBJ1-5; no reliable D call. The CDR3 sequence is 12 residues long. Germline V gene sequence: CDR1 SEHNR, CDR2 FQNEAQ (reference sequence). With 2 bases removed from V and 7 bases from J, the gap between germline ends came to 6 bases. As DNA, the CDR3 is TGTGCCAGCAGCTTATATCCCCAGCCCCAGCATTTT. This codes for CASSLYPQPQHF.

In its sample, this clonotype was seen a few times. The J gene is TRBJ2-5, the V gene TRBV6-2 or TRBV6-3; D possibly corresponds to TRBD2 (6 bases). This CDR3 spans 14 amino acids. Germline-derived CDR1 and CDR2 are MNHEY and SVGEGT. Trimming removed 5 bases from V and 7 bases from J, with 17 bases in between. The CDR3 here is CASSALRERGTQYF. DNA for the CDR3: TGTGCCAGCAGTGCTTTACGGGAGAGAGGGACCCAGTACTTC.

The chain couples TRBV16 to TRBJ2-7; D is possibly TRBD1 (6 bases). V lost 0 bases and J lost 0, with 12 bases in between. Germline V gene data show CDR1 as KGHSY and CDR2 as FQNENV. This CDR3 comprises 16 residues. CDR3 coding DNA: TGTGCCAGCAGCCAATCTGTTGGACAGAACTCCTACGAGCAGTACTTC. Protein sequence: CASSQSVGQNSYEQYF.

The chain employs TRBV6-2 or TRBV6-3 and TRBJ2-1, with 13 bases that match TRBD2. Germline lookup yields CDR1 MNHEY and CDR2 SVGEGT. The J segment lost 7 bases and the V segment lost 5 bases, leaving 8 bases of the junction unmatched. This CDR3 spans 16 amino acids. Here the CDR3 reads CASSPTGTSGVNEQFF. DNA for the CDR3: TGTGCCAGCAGTCCTACCGGGACTAGCGGGGTGAATGAGCAGTTCTTC.

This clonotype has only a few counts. The CDR3 protein is CASSVFTLGNQPQHF. In DNA form, the CDR3 reads TGTGCCAGCAGCGTCTTTACATTGGGCAATCAGCCCCAGCATTTT. The chain has TRBV5-6 and TRBJ1-5; D is ambiguous. The germline V gene has CDR1 SGHDT and CDR2 YYEEEE. CDR3 length equals 15 residues. Trimming took 4 bases from V and 2 from J, leaving 13 bases between them.

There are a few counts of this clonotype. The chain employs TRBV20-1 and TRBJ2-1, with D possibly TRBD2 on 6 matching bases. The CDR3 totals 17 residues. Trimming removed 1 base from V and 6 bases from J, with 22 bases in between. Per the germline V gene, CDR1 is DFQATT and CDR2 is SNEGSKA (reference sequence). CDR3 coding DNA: TGCAGTGCTAGAGTCGGGACTGGCCCAATCCCATCCAATGAGCAGTTCTTC. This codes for CSARVGTGPIPSNEQFF.

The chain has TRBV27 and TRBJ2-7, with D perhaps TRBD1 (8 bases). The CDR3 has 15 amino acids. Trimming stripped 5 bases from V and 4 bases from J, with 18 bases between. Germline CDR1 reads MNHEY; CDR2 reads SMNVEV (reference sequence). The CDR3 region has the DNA TGTGCCAGCAGTCTCCCCGGACAGGGAGGGTACGAGCAGTACTTC. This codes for CASSLPGQGGYEQYF.

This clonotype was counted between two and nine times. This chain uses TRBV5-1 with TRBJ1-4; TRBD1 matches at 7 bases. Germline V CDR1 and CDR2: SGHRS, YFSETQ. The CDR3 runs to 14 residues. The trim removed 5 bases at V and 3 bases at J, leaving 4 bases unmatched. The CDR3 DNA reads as TGCGCCAGCAGATCCGGACAGGCTAATGAAAAACTGTTTTTT. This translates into CASRSGQANEKLFF. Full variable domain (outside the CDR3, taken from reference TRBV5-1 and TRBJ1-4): KAGVTQTPRYLIKTRGQQVTLSCSPISGHRSVSWYQQTPGQGLQFLFEYFSETQRNKGNFPGRFSGRQFSNSRSEMNVSTLELGDSALYLCASRSGQANEKLFFGSGTQLSVL.

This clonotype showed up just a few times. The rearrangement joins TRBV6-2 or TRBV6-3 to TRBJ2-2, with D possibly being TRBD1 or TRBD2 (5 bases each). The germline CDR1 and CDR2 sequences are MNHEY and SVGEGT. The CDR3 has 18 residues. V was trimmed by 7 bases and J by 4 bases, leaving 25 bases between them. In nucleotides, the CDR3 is TGTGCCAGCACCCAAGCCTCTCCGGTACGGGGCGGCACCGGGGAGCTGTTTTTT. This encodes CASTQASPVRGGTGELFF.

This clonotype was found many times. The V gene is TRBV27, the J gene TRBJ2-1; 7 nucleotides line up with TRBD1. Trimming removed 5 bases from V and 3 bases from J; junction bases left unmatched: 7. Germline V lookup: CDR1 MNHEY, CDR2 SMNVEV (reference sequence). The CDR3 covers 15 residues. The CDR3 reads CASSPGRGFYNEQFF. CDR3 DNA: TGTGCCAGCAGTCCCGGCAGGGGGTTCTACAATGAGCAGTTCTTC.

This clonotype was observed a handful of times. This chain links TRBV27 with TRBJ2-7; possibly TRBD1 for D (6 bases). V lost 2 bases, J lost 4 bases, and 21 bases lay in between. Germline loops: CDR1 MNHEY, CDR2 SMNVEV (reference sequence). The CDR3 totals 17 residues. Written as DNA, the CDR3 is TGTGCCAGCAGTTTAAAGGGAACGGGGACAACCGGGTACGAGCAGTACTTC. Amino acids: CASSLKGTGTTGYEQYF.

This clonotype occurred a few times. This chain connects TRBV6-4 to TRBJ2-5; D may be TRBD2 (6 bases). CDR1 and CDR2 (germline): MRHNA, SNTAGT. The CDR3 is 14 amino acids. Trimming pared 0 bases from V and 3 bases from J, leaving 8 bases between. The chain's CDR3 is CASSDSSGEETQYF. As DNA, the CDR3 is TGTGCCAGCAGTGACTCGTCGGGGGAAGAGACCCAGTACTTC.

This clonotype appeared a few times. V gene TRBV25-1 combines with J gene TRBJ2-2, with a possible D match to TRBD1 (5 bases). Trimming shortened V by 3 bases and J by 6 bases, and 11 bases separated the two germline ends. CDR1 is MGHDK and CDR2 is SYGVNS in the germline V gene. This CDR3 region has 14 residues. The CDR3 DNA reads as TGTGCCAGCAGTGAGCAGGGTGAGGCCGGGGAGCTGTTTTTT. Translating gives CASSEQGEAGELFF.

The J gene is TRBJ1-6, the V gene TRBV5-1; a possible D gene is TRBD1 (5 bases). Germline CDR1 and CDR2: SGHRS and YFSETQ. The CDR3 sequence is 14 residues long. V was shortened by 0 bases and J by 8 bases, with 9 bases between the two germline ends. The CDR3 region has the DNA TGCGCCAGCAGCTTGGAGGGGTGGGATTCACCCCTCCACTTT. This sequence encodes CASSLEGWDSPLHF.

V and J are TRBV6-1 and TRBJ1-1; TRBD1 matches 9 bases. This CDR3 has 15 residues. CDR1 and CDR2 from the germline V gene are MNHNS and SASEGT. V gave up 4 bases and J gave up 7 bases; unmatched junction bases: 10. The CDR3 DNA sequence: TGTGCCAGCAGTGGGACACAGGGGGCGCGGAGTGAAGCTTTCTTT. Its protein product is CASSGTQGARSEAFF.